This is a list of T cell receptor beta chains from one sample in a study of Graves' ophthalmopathy and Graves' hyperthyroidism. Using its own MiXCR run on the multiplex PCR reads, TCRdb lists one record per CDR3 protein. The sample holds 300,000 or so distinct CDR3 sequences; around a sixth are singletons and the top ten take around an eighth. The sequencing sample was made of peripheral blood. The receptor set was obtained from an adult man with Graves' ophthalmopathy. Both conserved end residues are part of each CDR3.

TRBJ2-7,TRBV20-1,CSARDGKSDSYEQYF
TRBJ1-1,TRBV19,CASSRGLMNTEAFF
TRBJ1-1,TRBV20-1,CSARGNTEAFF
TRBJ2-6,TRBV28,CASSFRQVPGANVLTF
TRBJ2-2,TRBV12-3/TRBV12-4,CASSPPGPTGELFF
TRBJ2-7,TRBV14,CASSLTTSGRVSYEQYF
TRBJ1-2,TRBV15,CATSRDPGTGRRDGYTF
TRBJ2-7,TRBV25-1,CASSEYYLAYEQYF
TRBJ1-2,TRBV30,CAWRVGRSGYTF
TRBJ2-2,TRBV10-1,CASSDSRGSGVTGELFF
TRBJ2-4,TRBV4-2,CASSQELAGVINIQYF
TRBJ2-5,TRBV7-2,CASSRRSRAQETQYF
TRBJ2-7,TRBV7-3,CASSPGGGGFYEQYF
TRBJ2-5,TRBV3-1,CASSQGNSGQETQYF
TRBJ1-2,TRBV20-1,CSASRGGYTF
TRBJ1-1,TRBV20-1,CSADADSRGTEAFF
TRBJ2-7,TRBV20-1,CSAVGLAGYEQYF
TRBJ1-1,TRBV6-5,CASSYATGGTEAFF
TRBJ2-7,TRBV25-1,CATLRIQAYEQYF
TRBJ2-2,TRBV12-3/TRBV12-4,CASSFLAGNQNTGELFF
TRBJ2-2,TRBV10-3,CAITKSYGTTNTGELFF
TRBJ1-6,TRBV12-3/TRBV12-4,CASSSPGLRNSPLHF
TRBJ2-6,TRBV6-1,CASTGGVASGANVLTF
TRBJ1-5,TRBV3-1,CASSQGVSQPQHF
TRBJ2-2,TRBV4-3,CASSQRAIPGQNTGELFF
TRBJ2-5,TRBV5-1,CASSGRDRGSETQYF
TRBJ1-1,TRBV4-1,CASSRAMNTEAFF
TRBJ1-6,TRBV4-3,CASSPQPGTTNSPLHF
TRBJ1-2,TRBV11-2,CASSFTQSYGYTF
TRBJ2-5,TRBV18,CASSKRTSAQETQYF
TRBJ2-7,TRBV5-1,CASSRDYGDEQYF
TRBJ2-7,TRBV11-1,CASAGTGSKSRYEQYF
TRBJ2-7,TRBV6-5,CASSPGQGDIYEQYF
TRBJ2-7,TRBV2,CASSERPGFQYF
TRBJ2-7,TRBV5-1,CASRQRGKYEQYF
TRBJ1-6,TRBV27,CASSPSGGSYNSPLHF
TRBJ1-3,TRBV2,CASSEMMGPGNTISF
TRBJ1-2,TRBV12-3/TRBV12-4,CASSSRDRPNYGYTF
TRBJ1-5,TRBV19,CASSYAINQPQHF
TRBJ2-2,TRBV7-2,CASSFEGTGELFF
TRBJ1-2,TRBV2,CAIGDRGYTGYTF
TRBJ2-1,TRBV30,CAWSVEGLSYNEQFF
TRBJ2-2,TRBV6-1,CASTAGTNTGELFF
TRBJ2-2,TRBV12-3/TRBV12-4,CASRGASGGPANTGELFF
TRBJ2-7,TRBV20-1,CSASISGGDEQYF
TRBJ1-1,TRBV6-5,CASSYSGGPRPEAFF
TRBJ1-2,TRBV2,CASGGSGNSNYGYTF
TRBJ1-2,TRBV25-1,CASSESSNYGYTF
TRBJ2-5,TRBV29-1,CSVEESSGPGAQYF
TRBJ2-7,TRBV6-1,CATQRGDSYEQYF
TRBJ2-2,TRBV28,CASSSLAQGGAGELFF
TRBJ2-7,TRBV6-2/TRBV6-3,CASRNTAPYEQYF
TRBJ2-7,TRBV3-1,CASSQRKGAGEQYF